This TCR beta chain was sequenced for a study of Ad26.COV2.S vaccination and SARS-CoV-2 variants. Sequencing was performed with immunoSEQ multiplex PCR; in TCRdb, only in-frame clones are kept and a portion is missing. The sample lists roughly 380,000 clones; roughly 81% were seen once. Comments on this clone: Additional DNA sequences in this sample encode the identical CDR3.

The CDR3 is 15 residues long. Germline V lookup: CDR1 SGHTA, CDR2 FQGNSA. The V and J ends lost 2 bases and 3 bases respectively, with 12 bases between them. The treatment here: some 20 received Ad26.COV2.S at low or high dose, single or two shots; roughly five received placebo; per-sample allocation not given. Sampling was performed 63 days after the first vaccine or placebo injection. The TCR originated in a person aged 18-60 years who received the Ad26.COV2.S COVID-19 vaccine or a placebo. The V gene is TRBV7-2, the J gene TRBJ2-3; D perhaps matches TRBD1 (5 bases). The source material was peripheral blood, sampled in a trial of Ad26.COV2.S vaccine versus placebo. The CDR3 DNA is TGTGCCAGCAGCTTAAATCAGGGTGGAACAGATACGCAGTATTTT. It is translated as CASSLNQGGTDTQYF.